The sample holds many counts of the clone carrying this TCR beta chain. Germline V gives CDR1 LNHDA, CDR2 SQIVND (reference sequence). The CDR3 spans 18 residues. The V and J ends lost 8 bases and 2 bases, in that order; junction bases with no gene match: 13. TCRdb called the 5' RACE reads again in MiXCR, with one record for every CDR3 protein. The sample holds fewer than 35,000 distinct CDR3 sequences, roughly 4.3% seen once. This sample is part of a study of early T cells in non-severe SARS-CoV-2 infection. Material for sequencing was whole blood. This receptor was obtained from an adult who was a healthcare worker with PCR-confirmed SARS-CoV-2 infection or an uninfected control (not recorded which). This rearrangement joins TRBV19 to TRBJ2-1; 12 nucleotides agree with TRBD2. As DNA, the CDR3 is TGTGCCAGTGTTGCTAGGGCTAGCGGGAGGGCCCCCTACAATGAGCAGTTCTTC. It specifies CASVARASGRAPYNEQFF.